This T cell receptor beta chain was sequenced in a study of blood T cell repertoires in COVID-19. From germline, CDR1 is SGHNT and CDR2 YENEEA. V lost 5 bases to trimming and J lost 2 bases; unmatched junction nucleotides: 7. The CDR3 is 15 residues long. Authors' data handling: The authors estimated nucleated cell counts from reference gene primer amplification. Some clones are missing from TCRdb's copy, which holds only in-frame ones; the method was immunoSEQ multiplex PCR. V, J and clone size were drawn from that table, and D and trimming were deduced from the DNA. This table has about 80,000 clones, around 76% appearing once.

This sequence originates from a human donor in a cohort sampled during active COVID-19. Sequenced: peripheral blood. The chain recombines TRBV11-3 with TRBJ2-5; 8 nucleotides align to TRBD2. Here the CDR3 DNA reads TGTGCCAGCAGCCGCTACGGGGGGGAACAAGAGACCCAGTACTTC. Its protein is CASSRYGGEQETQYF.